These 4 T cell receptor beta chains came from one sample sequenced in a study of regulatory T cells in long-lasting Graves disease listed by TCRdb under 2021. The receptor library was made with multiplex PCR. The instrument given in TCRdb is Illumina HiSeq 4000. CDR3 regions were amplified by Arm-PCR with iRepertoire HTBI primers to construct TCR beta libraries. In-frame beta chains were kept once TCRdb had trimmed the public reads at Q25 with fastp and called clones with MiXCR. All rows with the same CDR3 protein become a single entry with the most common DNA and genes. This sample holds around 450,000 distinct CDR3 sequences; approximately 15% were observed only once. The ten most abundant clones make up about 7.6% of the sample. In light of the paper, this sample's time point label describes: newly diagnosed GD, antithyroid drugs for less than 3 months. For both TCR sequencing and RNA sequencing, RNA was extracted from PBMCs using TRIzol.

The sample was also reused in another study, on T cells in Graves' hyperthyroidism and ophthalmopathy.

This sample comprised peripheral blood mononuclear cells (PBMCs), obtained at new diagnosis, from a patient treated with antithyroid drugs. The source of these receptors is a woman between 40 and 50 years old with Graves disease. Donor details come from another sample of the same person, matched by shared clones.

This clonotype was counted ten times or more. The V and J genes are TRBV24-1 and TRBJ2-2, with 7 bases aligning to TRBD1. Germline V gene data show CDR1 as KGHDR and CDR2 as SFDVKD. The CDR3 is 15 amino acids. With V trimmed by 7 bases and J by 3 bases, 7 bases remained unmatched. CDR3: CATSPPGQHTGELFF. In nucleotides, the CDR3 is TGTGCCACCAGCCCTCCGGGACAGCACACCGGGGAGCTGTTTTTT.

This clonotype was seen repeatedly, ten times or more. The chain joins TRBV28 to TRBJ2-7; D is unresolved. V lost 2 bases, J lost 0 bases, and 14 bases lay in between. CDR1 and CDR2 (germline): MDHEN, SYDVKM. The length of the CDR3 is 16 residues. CDR3 nucleotides: TGTGCCAGCAGTTTAATTCACACCTTAACCTCCTACGAGCAGTACTTC. It specifies CASSLIHTLTSYEQYF.

The table lists this clonotype with many counts. The chain uses TRBV25-1 and TRBJ2-3, with TRBD2 matching 8 bases. After removal of 4 bases from V and 0 bases from J, the junction contained 9 bases not matched to a gene. Germline V gives CDR1 MGHDK, CDR2 SYGVNS. There are 17 residues in the CDR3. The CDR3 DNA is TGTGCCAGCAGTGGGGACCACGGGGGGGCTAGCACAGATACGCAGTATTTT. Amino acid sequence: CASSGDHGGASTDTQYF.

This chain joins TRBV7-2 and TRBJ1-4, with 7 bases lining up with TRBD1. Trimming removed 5 bases from V and 5 bases from J; junction bases left unmatched: 8. The CDR3 contains 15 residues. Germline V CDR1 and CDR2: SGHTA, FQGNSA. DNA for the CDR3: TGTGCCAGCAGCCGCGCGACAGGGACAAATGAAAAACTGTTTTTT. It is translated as CASSRATGTNEKLFF. Looking up the rest from reference TRBV7-2 and TRBJ1-4 gives the full variable domain: GAGVSQSPSNKVTEKGKDVELRCDPISGHTALYWYRQSLGQGLEFLIYFQGNSAPDKSGLPSDRFSAERTGGSVSTLTIQRTQQEDSAVYLCASSRATGTNEKLFFGSGTQLSVL.